This TCR beta chain was captured by sequencing in a study of blood T cell repertoires in COVID-19. Study-wide context: The United States, Italy and Spain were the sources of the acute and convalescent COVID-19 samples. T cells, B-cell-depleted T cells, or PBMCs supplied cDNA or gDNA.

Assay used: immunoSEQ multiplex PCR; TCRdb lists only in-frame clones, some missing. Of approximately 360,000 clones in the sample, almost 90% were seen once. Germline V gives CDR1 SGHAT, CDR2 FQNNGV. The CDR3 has 14 amino acids. V was pared by 1 base and J by 6 bases, with 2 bases of the junction left unmatched. The origin of this receptor is a man in his late teens or twenties with active or convalescent COVID-19. Sequences were obtained from peripheral blood. The J gene is TRBJ2-1, the V gene TRBV11-2; 8 nucleotides align to TRBD2. The CDR3 nucleotides read TGTGCCAGCAGCTTAGGCGGGGGGCCCAATGAGCAGTTCTTC. As protein: CASSLGGGPNEQFF. The whole variable domain, filled in from reference TRBV11-2 and TRBJ2-1, reads EAGVAQSPRYKIIEKRQSVAFWCNPISGHATLYWYQQILGQGPKLLIQFQNNGVVDDSQLPKDRFSAERLKGVDSTLKIQPAKLEDSAVYLCASSLGGGPNEQFFGPGTRLTVL.